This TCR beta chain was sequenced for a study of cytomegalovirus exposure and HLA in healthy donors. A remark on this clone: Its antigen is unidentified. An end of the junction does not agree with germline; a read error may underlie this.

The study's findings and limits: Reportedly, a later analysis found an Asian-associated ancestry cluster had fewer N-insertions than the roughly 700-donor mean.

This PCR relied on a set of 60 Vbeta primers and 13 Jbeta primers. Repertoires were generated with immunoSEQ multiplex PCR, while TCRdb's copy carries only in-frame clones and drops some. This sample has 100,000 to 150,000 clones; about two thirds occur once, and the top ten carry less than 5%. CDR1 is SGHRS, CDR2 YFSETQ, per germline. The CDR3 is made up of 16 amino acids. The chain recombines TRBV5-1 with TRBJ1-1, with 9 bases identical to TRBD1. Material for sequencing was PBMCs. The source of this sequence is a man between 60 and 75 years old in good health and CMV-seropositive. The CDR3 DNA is TGCGCCAGCAGCCGCAAATCCGGGACAGGGAACCCTGAAGCTTTCTTT. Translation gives CASSRKSGTGNPEAFF. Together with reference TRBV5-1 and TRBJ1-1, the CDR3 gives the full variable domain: KAGVTQTPRYLIKTRGQQVTLSCSPISGHRSVSWYQQTPGQGLQFLFEYFSETQRNKGNFPGRFSGRQFSNSRSEMNVSTLELGDSALYLCASSRKSGTGNPEAFFGQGTRLTVV.